Following are 17 T cell receptor beta chains from one sample sequenced in a study of Ad26.COV2.S vaccination and SARS-CoV-2 variants (dated by TCRdb to the early 2020s). The treatment or condition tag for this specimen amounts to: roughly 18 received Ad26.COV2.S at low or high dose, single or two shots; roughly five received placebo; per-sample allocation not given. For vaccine and placebo recipients, the sequenced repertoires came from samples collected on day 63 after the first injection. Preparation of the library involved the immunoSEQ multiplex PCR assay. What TCRdb holds here is the immuneACCESS table cut down to in-frame rearrangements. Part of the clones is not present; checked against another copy, under half of the missing clones reflect an unresolved V gene, and the others are unexplained. The sample table contains hundreds of thousands of clones; only one count was recorded for around 88% of them. Around 5% of the sample rests with the top ten.

The sample here was peripheral blood, taken in a trial of Ad26.COV2.S vaccine versus placebo. Receptor source: a person between 18 and 60 years old who received the Ad26.COV2.S COVID-19 vaccine or a placebo.

This CDR3 reads CASSRNPTNTGELFF. As DNA, the CDR3 is TGTGCCAGCAGTCGAAACCCGACGAACACCGGGGAGCTGTTTTTT. V gene TRBV27 combines with J gene TRBJ2-2; no clear D. The CDR3 sequence is 15 residues long. Trimming cost V 5 bases and J 0 bases, with 10 bases left between them. Germline loops: CDR1 MNHEY, CDR2 SMNVEV (reference sequence).

This clone was picked up one time. The gene calls are TRBV4-3 and TRBJ2-7; 8 bases line up with TRBD2. CDR1 LGHNA and CDR2 YSLEER come from the germline V gene. CDR3 size: 15 residues. Trimming at V came to 1 base and at J to 2 bases, leaving 4 bases not matched to a gene. The CDR3 nucleotides read TGCGCCAGCAGCCAAGTACTAGCGGAGACCTACGAGCAGTACTTC. This sequence encodes CASSQVLAETYEQYF.

V usage is TRBV4-3 and J usage is TRBJ2-5; 9 nucleotides agree with TRBD2. The germline CDR1 and CDR2 sequences are LGHNA and YSLEER. The CDR3 is 19 amino acids. The trim removed 0 bases at V and 4 bases at J, leaving 15 bases unmatched. The CDR3 region has the DNA TGCGCCAGCAGCCAAGATAAAAGCGGGGGGCCTCTGGTTGGAGAGACCCAGTACTTC. Encoded protein: CASSQDKSGGPLVGETQYF.

This clone was seen more than once but under ten times. This chain's CDR3 is CASSLWVPGELFF. CDR3 bases: TGTGCCAGCAGCTTATGGGTCCCCGGGGAGCTGTTTTTT. The chain has TRBV5-6 and TRBJ2-2, with D unresolved. V lost 2 bases and J 6 bases, leaving 8 bases between the germline ends. Germline V gives CDR1 SGHDT, CDR2 YYEEEE. The CDR3 loop spans 13 amino acids.

This chain joins TRBV5-1 and TRBJ2-1, with a weak D call TRBD2 (6 bases). CDR3 length: 14 amino acids. V lost 4 bases, J lost 8 bases, and 16 bases lay in between. From germline, CDR1 is SGHRS and CDR2 YFSETQ. The CDR3 protein is CASSPEAGGYEQFF. In nucleotides, the CDR3 is TGCGCCAGCAGCCCAGAGGCAGGAGGGTATGAGCAGTTCTTC. Full variable domain (missing parts from reference TRBV5-1 and TRBJ2-1): KAGVTQTPRYLIKTRGQQVTLSCSPISGHRSVSWYQQTPGQGLQFLFEYFSETQRNKGNFPGRFSGRQFSNSRSEMNVSTLELGDSALYLCASSPEAGGYEQFFGPGTRLTVL.

The genes are TRBV7-9 and TRBJ2-1; a weak D match, TRBD1 (6 bases). V lost 6 bases and J lost 8, with 8 bases in between. This CDR3 spans 11 amino acids. CDR1 and CDR2 from the germline V gene are SEHNR and FQNEAQ (reference sequence). CDR3 DNA: TGTGCCAGCAGTCAGGGGTATGAGCAGTTCTTC. It codes for CASSQGYEQFF.

The chain employs TRBV6-6 and TRBJ2-2; D is ambiguous. This CDR3 contains 15 residues. Germline loops: CDR1 MNHNY, CDR2 SVGAGI (reference sequence). Trimming removed 8 bases at V and 4 bases at J, with 17 bases between. This CDR3 is CASEPWADPTGELFF. CDR3 nucleotide sequence: TGTGCCAGCGAACCATGGGCAGACCCCACCGGGGAGCTGTTTTTT.

The rearrangement joins TRBV7-2 to TRBJ1-1; unclear D gene. Per germline, CDR1 SGHTA and CDR2 FQGNSA. The ends were cut back, 1 base at V and 5 bases at J, with 14 bases in the middle. This CDR3 is built from 15 residues. The CDR3 sequence: CASSLGGGSRTEAFF. CDR3 nucleotides: TGTGCCAGCAGCTTAGGCGGTGGGTCGAGGACTGAAGCTTTCTTT.

Only one count was recorded for this clone. The rearrangement links TRBV6-6 to TRBJ2-1; 7 nucleotides line up with TRBD1. Trimming removed 1 base from V and 2 bases from J; junction bases left unmatched: 2. In germline, CDR1 is MNHNY, CDR2 SVGAGI (reference sequence). The CDR3 consists of 15 residues. Written as DNA, the CDR3 is TGTGCCAGCAGTTACTACAGGGGTACCTACAATGAGCAGTTCTTC. It translates to CASSYYRGTYNEQFF.

The chain uses TRBV28 and TRBJ2-7; 9 nucleotides match TRBD2. The CDR3 covers 16 residues. Germline trimming cut 5 bases from V and 8 bases from J; bases unmatched to any gene: 16. CDR1 is MDHEN, CDR2 SYDVKM, per germline. The CDR3 DNA follows: TGTGCCAGCAGTACCACTAGCGGGCGACCCGGGGGGCAGCAGTACTTC. Translating gives CASSTTSGRPGGQQYF. The full variable domain, its missing parts supplied by reference TRBV28 and TRBJ2-7, is DVKVTQSSRYLVKRTGEKVFLECVQDMDHENMFWYRQDPGLGLRLIYFSYDVKMKEKGDIPEGYSVSREKKERFSLILESASTNQTSMYLCASSTTSGRPGGQQYFGPGTRLTVT.

This clone was picked up a small number of times. The rearrangement links TRBV7-8 to TRBJ1-2; a possible D gene is TRBD1 (6 bases). This CDR3 has 14 amino acids. Germline V gives CDR1 SGHVS, CDR2 FQNEAQ. Trimming took off 4 bases at V and 2 bases at J, with 11 bases between the two ends. Here the CDR3 reads CASSYGTGNYGYTF. The DNA for the CDR3 is TGTGCCAGCAGCTACGGTACAGGGAACTATGGCTACACCTTC.

V gene TRBV7-2 combines with J gene TRBJ2-1, with TRBD2 identical over 8 bases. The junction had 2 bases not matched to a gene; V was cut back by 2 bases and J by 5 bases. This CDR3 comprises 14 residues. From germline, CDR1 is SGHTA and CDR2 FQGNSA. The CDR3 DNA reads as TGTGCCAGCAGCTTATTCGGGGGGGACAATGAGCAGTTCTTC. It yields the protein CASSLFGGDNEQFF.

The V gene is TRBV9, the J gene TRBJ1-1, with D hard to call. Germline V gene data show CDR1 as SGDLS and CDR2 as YYNGEE. The CDR3 is 15 amino acids. V gave up 0 bases and J gave up 1 base, with 10 bases separating them. In DNA form, the CDR3 reads TGTGCCAGCAGCGTAGACCATAGGCAGAACACTGAAGCTTTCTTT. It translates to CASSVDHRQNTEAFF.

This chain uses TRBV4-3 with TRBJ1-6; 7 bases are shared with TRBD1. J was trimmed by 9 bases and V by 0 bases; bases with no gene match: 5. This CDR3 has 15 amino acids. CDR1 and CDR2 (germline): LGHNA, YSLEER. The CDR3 loop reads CASSQDGSGGSPLHF. The CDR3 DNA reads as TGCGCCAGCAGCCAAGACGGCTCAGGGGGTTCACCCCTCCACTTT.

This clone showed up just a few times. The chain joins TRBV19 to TRBJ1-1; no firm D call. Germline V gives CDR1 LNHDA, CDR2 SQIVND (reference sequence). The CDR3 sequence is 12 residues long. The V and J ends lost 10 bases and 5 bases respectively, with 14 bases between them. The CDR3 is CATLNGGTEAFF. CDR3 sequence (DNA): TGTGCCACCCTAAACGGTGGGACTGAAGCTTTCTTT. Drawing the rest from reference TRBV19 and TRBJ1-1, the complete variable domain is DGGITQSPKYLFRKEGQNVTLSCEQNLNHDAMYWYRQDPGQGLRLIYYSQIVNDFQKGDIAEGYSVSREKKESFPLTVTSAQKNPTAFYLCATLNGGTEAFFGQGTRLTVV.

The CDR3 DNA reads TGTGCCAGCAGCTTTACTTCAGGGGCTAACTATGGCTACACCTTC. This translates into CASSFTSGANYGYTF. The V call is TRBV5-5, the J call TRBJ1-2, with TRBD1 as a possible D gene (6 bases). Per germline, CDR1 SGHKS and CDR2 YYEKEE (reference sequence). The CDR3 has 15 residues. Trimming left V 2 bases short and J 0 bases short, with 11 bases between.

The rearrangement uses TRBV6-2 or TRBV6-3 and TRBJ1-2; 7 bases fit TRBD1. The CDR3 runs to 15 residues. The V gene's germline CDR1 is MNHEY and CDR2 SVGEGT. V was clipped by 5 bases and J by 3 bases; unmatched bases: 9. The CDR3 bases are TGTGCCAGCAGTGACAGACAGGGTAGAGACTATGGCTACACCTTC. Translated: CASSDRQGRDYGYTF.